This entry lists 19 T cell receptor beta chains sequenced from one sample in a study of blood T cell repertoires in COVID-19. Only in-frame clones appear in the TCRdb table, and some are missing; sequencing was by immunoSEQ multiplex PCR. The sample has about 140,000 clones, over 65% seen once. The sequenced sample consisted of peripheral blood. The receptors shown here come from a man in his forties or fifties with acute or convalescent COVID-19.

In its sample, this clone was seen once. The chain carries TRBV29-1 and TRBJ1-2, with 8 bases aligning to TRBD1. This CDR3 has 13 residues. Germline loops: CDR1 SQVTM, CDR2 ANQGSEA. After removal of 1 base from V and 7 bases from J, the junction contained 5 bases not matched to a gene. In DNA form, the CDR3 reads TGCAGCGTTGAAGGGTGGACAGGGCCTGGCTACACCTTC. Its protein product is CSVEGWTGPGYTF.

This chain joins TRBV7-9 and TRBJ2-3; no clear D gene. V was shortened by 0 bases and J by 3 bases, with 7 bases between the two germline ends. Germline values: CDR1 SEHNR, CDR2 FQNEAQ (reference sequence). The CDR3 covers 14 residues. CDR3 protein: CASSLAPGTDTQYF. Written as DNA, the CDR3 is TGTGCCAGCAGCTTAGCCCCCGGGACAGATACGCAGTATTTT.

The rearrangement uses TRBV15 and TRBJ1-6; TRBD1 might be the D (6 bases). CDR3 length: 17 residues. Per the germline V gene, CDR1 is LNHNV and CDR2 is YYDKDF (reference sequence). V lost 3 bases and J lost 5, with 17 bases in between. In nucleotides, the CDR3 is TGTGCCACCAGCAGTAGGGGGAGACAGGTCAATAATTCACCCCTCCACTTT. The encoded protein is CATSSRGRQVNNSPLHF.

This clone was detected a few times. The rearrangement uses TRBV19 and TRBJ2-7; tentatively, D is TRBD2 (5 bases). V was cut by 6 bases and J by 0 bases, with 12 bases left in between. CDR1 LNHDA and CDR2 SQIVND come from the germline V gene (reference sequence). This CDR3 has 14 amino acids. The CDR3, as DNA: TGTGCCAGTAGGGAGGCCCCCGGCTCCTACGAGCAGTACTTC. Encoded protein: CASREAPGSYEQYF.

V usage is TRBV15 and J usage is TRBJ1-5; D gene uncertain. The V gene lost 8 bases and the J gene lost 0 bases, with 11 bases spanning the gap. The CDR3 covers 14 residues. Germline V CDR1 and CDR2: LNHNV, YYDKDF (reference sequence). CDR3 DNA sequence: TGTGCCACCGCCAGGAAAACTAGCAATCAGCCCCAGCATTTT. The encoded protein is CATARKTSNQPQHF.

The chain combines TRBV2 with TRBJ2-3; 8 bases are a match to TRBD1. The CDR3 sequence is 16 residues long. With 7 bases clipped from V and 5 bases from J, the junction kept 14 bases outside the gene matches. CDR1 and CDR2 (germline): SNHLY, FYNNEI. CDR3 nucleotides: TGTGCCAGCACCTACCCGTGGACAGGGCAGGGAGATACGCAGTATTTT. Translating it yields CASTYPWTGQGDTQYF. Drawing the rest from reference TRBV2 and TRBJ2-3, the complete variable domain is EPEVTQTPSHQVTQMGQEVILRCVPISNHLYFYWYRQILGQKVEFLVSFYNNEISEKSEIFDDQFSVERPDGSNFTLKIRSTKLEDSAMYFCASTYPWTGQGDTQYFGPGTRLTVL.

This chain links TRBV9 with TRBJ1-1; D is perhaps TRBD1 (5 bases). Germline CDR1 is SGDLS and CDR2 is YYNGEE. The CDR3 length is 15 residues. V lost 4 bases to trimming and J lost 1 base, with 14 bases between them. The CDR3 region has the DNA TGTGCCAGCAGCCCTACAGGTAACACGAACACTGAAGCTTTCTTT. It encodes CASSPTGNTNTEAFF.

This rearrangement joins TRBV18 to TRBJ1-1; the match to TRBD1 covers 7 bases. V dropped 6 bases and J dropped 1; count of bases not matched to a gene: 8. This CDR3 contains 15 residues. Germline V lookup: CDR1 KGHSH, CDR2 LQKENI. The CDR3 coding sequence is TGTGCCAGCTCCCCTCCAGGGACAGAGAACACTGAAGCTTTCTTT. Its protein is CASSPPGTENTEAFF.

The V gene is TRBV5-1, the J gene TRBJ2-5; weak D call: TRBD2 (5 bases). V lost 1 base, J lost 4 bases, and 11 bases lay in between. The germline CDR1 and CDR2 sequences are SGHRS and YFSETQ. CDR3 length: 14 amino acids. The CDR3 nucleotides read TGCGCCAGCAGCTTGTTAGGGCTAGCAGAGACCCAGTACTTC. Translation gives CASSLLGLAETQYF.

The CDR3 nucleotides read TGCGCCAGCAGCCCTGGGACAGGGACCGCTGGAAACACCATATATTTT. Amino acid sequence: CASSPGTGTAGNTIYF. The chain carries TRBV5-1 and TRBJ1-3, with 9 nucleotides matching TRBD1. There are 16 residues in the CDR3. The J segment lost 2 bases and the V segment lost 4 bases, leaving 7 bases of the junction unmatched. From germline, CDR1 is SGHRS and CDR2 YFSETQ.

This clone was seen a single time. The rearrangement uses TRBV29-1 and TRBJ1-2; D is perhaps TRBD1 (6 bases). Germline V gene data show CDR1 as SQVTM and CDR2 as ANQGSEA. Trimming took 2 bases from V and 7 from J, leaving 17 bases between them. This CDR3 is 14 amino acids long. In DNA form, the CDR3 reads TGCAGCGTTGAACAGACAGGTTTACTCACTGGCTACACCTTC. This encodes CSVEQTGLLTGYTF.

A few counts support this clone. CDR3 coding DNA: TGTGCCAGCAGTGAAGCGCGATGGACAGCTTTCAATGAGCAGTTCTTC. It specifies CASSEARWTAFNEQFF. The rearrangement uses TRBV6-1 and TRBJ2-1; tentative D call: TRBD1 (6 bases). This CDR3 contains 16 residues. CDR1 is MNHNS, CDR2 SASEGT, per germline. Trimming shortened V by 0 bases and J by 6 bases, and 15 bases separated the two germline ends.

The V gene is TRBV6-1, the J gene TRBJ1-2; D gene uncertain. Trimming cost V 1 base and J 1 base, with 7 bases left between them. This CDR3 region has 14 residues. CDR1 is MNHNS and CDR2 is SASEGT in the germline V gene. The CDR3 nucleotides read TGTGCCAGCAGTGAAGATGGCGGTAACTATGGCTACACCTTC. Amino acid sequence: CASSEDGGNYGYTF.

This clone occurred once. The gene calls are TRBV7-6 and TRBJ1-5; 12 bases match TRBD1. V lost 6 bases to trimming and J lost 1 base; unmatched junction nucleotides: 7. Germline loops: CDR1 SGHVS, CDR2 FNYEAQ. The CDR3 is made up of 17 amino acids. The CDR3 DNA sequence: TGTGCCAGCAGTTCCGGGACAGGGGGCAAAAGCAATCAGCCCCAGCATTTT. Its protein product is CASSSGTGGKSNQPQHF.

The chain couples TRBV29-1 to TRBJ2-2; TRBD2 is a possible D gene (5 bases). CDR3 size: 12 residues. Trimming stripped 5 bases from V and 5 bases from J, with 9 bases between. Germline CDR1 reads SQVTM; CDR2 reads ANQGSEA. CDR3 in DNA: TGCAGCGTTCGCCGGGAAACCGGGGAGCTGTTTTTT. Its protein product is CSVRRETGELFF.

The rearrangement joins TRBV4-1 to TRBJ2-2; D is unclear. Between the trimmed V and J ends, which lost 2 bases and 7 bases, there was a span of 11 bases. Looked up from germline, CDR1 is MGHRA and CDR2 is YSYEKL. The CDR3 length is 14 residues. CDR3 DNA: TGCGCCAGCAGCCAATCTCTACCTTACGGGGAGCTGTTTTTT. Translation: CASSQSLPYGELFF.

The chain is built from TRBV25-1 and TRBJ1-2; D is possibly TRBD1 (6 bases). The CDR3 extends over 14 amino acids. Per germline, CDR1 MGHDK and CDR2 SYGVNS. V was trimmed by 9 bases and J by 3 bases, leaving 17 bases between them. The CDR3 loop is CARLRGAHYYGYTF. The CDR3 nucleotides are TGTGCCAGACTGCGGGGGGCCCACTACTATGGCTACACCTTC.

This clone has only one observation. CDR3 bases: TGTGCCAGCAGCCCCTCCTTGTCAGGCACAGATACGCAGTATTTT. It translates to CASSPSLSGTDTQYF. The chain links TRBV7-3 to TRBJ2-3; no firm D call. The CDR3 consists of 15 residues. V gave up 5 bases and J gave up 1 base, with 13 bases separating them. The germline CDR1 and CDR2 sequences are SGHTA and FQGTGA.

The rearrangement uses TRBV18 and TRBJ2-5, with D maybe TRBD1 (6 bases). V was trimmed by 0 bases and J by 6 bases, leaving 17 bases between them. CDR1 and CDR2 (germline): KGHSH, LQKENI. There are 16 residues in the CDR3. DNA of the CDR3: TGTGCCAGCTCACCACCGCTGGGGGCTGGTTTAAAGACCCAGTACTTC. This sequence encodes CASSPPLGAGLKTQYF.